This T cell receptor beta chain was sequenced for a study of post-analysis software for immune sequencing data. Researchers reported that TCR beta cDNA libraries carried unique molecular identifiers. One entry per CDR3 protein results from TCRdb running MiXCR on the PCR reads. The sample yields hundreds of thousands of distinct CDR3 sequences, 30% seen once. Sequenced input: blood. The sequence was obtained from a girl aged 5 to 17 with multiple sclerosis.

This CDR3 reads CAISESGGIETQYF. DNA for the CDR3: TGTGCCATCAGTGAGAGTGGCGGGATAGAGACCCAGTACTTC. V usage is TRBV10-3 and J usage is TRBJ2-5; D is perhaps TRBD2 (6 bases). This CDR3 region has 14 residues. With 2 bases removed from V and 4 bases from J, the gap between germline ends came to 11 bases. Looked up from germline, CDR1 is ENHRY and CDR2 is SYGVKD.